Below, 9 T cell receptor beta chains from the same sample are listed, as sequenced in a study of blood T cell repertoires in COVID-19. The table came from immunoSEQ multiplex PCR; TCRdb's copy has only in-frame clones and leaves some out. The sample carries around 480,000 clones, around 88% recorded once. Sequencing used peripheral blood. These receptors were collected from a woman between 45 and 65 years old with COVID-19, enrolled during active disease.

This chain joins TRBV11-2 and TRBJ1-2, with D uncertain. Trimming shortened V by 5 bases and J by 8 bases, and 27 bases separated the two germline ends. This CDR3 contains 17 residues. From germline, CDR1 is SGHAT and CDR2 FQNNGV. The CDR3 nucleotides read TGTGCCAGCAGCCCCCACTCGCGGTCGAGTTTTGAGAGGGGCTACACCTTC. Its protein is CASSPHSRSSFERGYTF.

This clone appeared a single time. The chain carries TRBV25-1 and TRBJ1-4; a weak D match, TRBD1 (5 bases). This CDR3 contains 15 residues. Germline V gene data show CDR1 as MGHDK and CDR2 as SYGVNS. V lost 6 bases, J lost 5 bases, and 16 bases lay in between. Written as DNA, the CDR3 is TGTGCCAGCAGCCGGTCAACGGGGGGGAATGAAAAACTGTTTTTT. Its protein product is CASSRSTGGNEKLFF.

The chain employs TRBV4-1 and TRBJ2-3; D is perhaps TRBD1 (6 bases). Trimming took off 4 bases at V and 0 bases at J, with 14 bases between the two ends. CDR3 length: 16 amino acids. CDR1 and CDR2 from the germline V gene are MGHRA and YSYEKL. DNA for the CDR3: TGCGCCAGCAGCCCGAGGGGGACCTCTAGCACAGATACGCAGTATTTT. Its protein is CASSPRGTSSTDTQYF.

This clone was seen once. J is TRBJ2-7 and V is TRBV9; 13 bases match TRBD2. The length of the CDR3 is 15 residues. CDR1 and CDR2 from the germline V gene are SGDLS and YYNGEE. V lost 4 bases, J lost 5 bases, and 6 bases stayed unmatched. The CDR3 DNA reads TGTGCCAGCAGCCCAGACGGGACTAGCGGGGACGAGCAGTACTTC. It codes for CASSPDGTSGDEQYF.

This chain links TRBV30 with TRBJ1-6; 7 bases map to TRBD1. Germline V gene data show CDR1 as GTSNPN and CDR2 as SVGIG (reference sequence). J was trimmed by 10 bases and V by 0 bases; bases with no gene match: 6. The CDR3 has 14 amino acids. CDR3 nucleotides: TGTGCCTGGAGTGTACGGCAGGGGGTCTCACCCCTCCACTTT. It encodes CAWSVRQGVSPLHF.

The rearrangement links TRBV5-1 to TRBJ2-1; possible D gene TRBD1, 6 bases. Germline V gene sequence: CDR1 SGHRS, CDR2 YFSETQ. V was pared by 4 bases and J by 8 bases, with 19 bases between. CDR3 length: 15 amino acids. The CDR3 bases are TGCGCCAGCAGCCAGACAGGTTATCTACCCGATGAGCAGTTCTTC. Translating gives CASSQTGYLPDEQFF. Full variable domain (outside the CDR3, taken from reference TRBV5-1 and TRBJ2-1): KAGVTQTPRYLIKTRGQQVTLSCSPISGHRSVSWYQQTPGQGLQFLFEYFSETQRNKGNFPGRFSGRQFSNSRSEMNVSTLELGDSALYLCASSQTGYLPDEQFFGPGTRLTVL.

The chain has TRBV5-1 and TRBJ1-1; 9 positions agree with TRBD1. Germline CDR1 is SGHRS and CDR2 is YFSETQ. The ends lost 3 bases at V and 5 bases at J; junction bases unmatched: 17. CDR3 length: 18 residues. The chain's CDR3 is CASSSGRSRTGDRTEAFF. The CDR3, as DNA: TGCGCCAGCAGCTCGGGGCGGAGCCGGACAGGGGATAGAACTGAAGCTTTCTTT.

This chain connects TRBV6-5 to TRBJ1-5, with D unresolved. Germline CDR1 MNHEY, CDR2 SVGAGI. The CDR3 length is 14 residues. The ends were cut back, 4 bases at V and 2 bases at J, with 9 bases in the middle. The CDR3 DNA follows: TGTGCCAGCAGTTCCCCTACTCGCAATCAGCCCCAGCATTTT. Protein product: CASSSPTRNQPQHF.

The chain combines TRBV7-2 with TRBJ2-7; D is undetermined. The V gene lost 5 bases and the J gene lost 2 bases, with 13 bases spanning the gap. There are 14 residues in the CDR3. CDR1 SGHTA and CDR2 FQGNSA come from the germline V gene. Here the CDR3 DNA reads TGTGCCAGCAGCCCAGACTTATACACCTACGAGCAGTACTTC. Residues: CASSPDLYTYEQYF.